This TCR beta chain was profiled in a study of shared clonotypes between healthy human individuals (dated by TCRdb to 2019 to 2021). About the study as a whole: A couple of women and three men aged 18 to 49 years were included in the cohort. Per donor, three plates each were used for CD4 naive and CD4 memory, two for CD8 naive, and one for CD8 memory. Blood TCR repertoires of five healthy adults were deeply sequenced to estimate repertoire size and the extent of clonotype sharing between individuals. To increase sequencing depth and limit assay-specific biases, different laboratories used diverse techniques to prepare libraries and sequence TCR repertoires. Between about 0.8 and 9 billion PBMCs per donor were obtained by leukapheresis.

CDR1 LNHDA and CDR2 SQIVND are derived from the germline V gene (reference sequence). The trim is 0 bases for V and 4 bases for J, with a gap of 15 bases between the germline ends. The CDR3 goes from the cysteine to the phenylalanine over 17 residues. Only the CDR3 portion is preserved as DNA: 51 bases, with reading frame beginning at the first base. TCR CDR3 regions were amplified from genomic DNA by multiplex PCR using the deep immunoSEQ assay. Extracted genomic DNA from each cell subset was spread evenly across all wells of several immunoSEQ 96-well plates, with each plate serving as a replicate. For sorted subsets, each replicate PCR was loaded with 200 ng genomic DNA, equivalent to 30,000 to 35,000 T cell genomes. The purified libraries were quantified using a Qubit 3.0 fluorometer, sized with a Bioanalyzer 2100, and then quantified again using the KAPA Library Quantification kit. A separate single-read 150-cycle Illumina NextSeq 550 flow cell was used to sequence each immunoSEQ 96-well plate. As for the original processing: Because the immunoSEQ output included only junctional sequences and no quality scores, the filtering could not be the same as the filtering used for full-length reads. Sequences were annotated with PyIR, a Python wrapper for IgBLAST v1.9, and V/J genes and CDR3 were assigned using IMGT germline references. Reads were removed for weak V/J assignments (E-value above 1e-6), missing CDR3, stop codons, out-of-frame junctions, or ambiguous translated residues. V3J clonotypes were defined by identical inferred V gene, J gene, and CDR3 amino acid sequence. The percentage overlap between two repertoires was calculated by dividing the number of shared unique clonotypes by the size of the smaller repertoire. RTK rarefaction, the Chao1 estimator, and Recon v2.1 estimates of unobserved clonotypes were used to assess repertoire richness. Generation probabilities were computed with OLGA for all TCRbeta clonotypes obtained by the gDNA method from several donors. The immuneACCESS repertoire file appears here via TCRdb, limited to in-frame rearrangements. These files lack a portion of the clones; in checked studies, under half of the deficit traces to unresolved V genes, and the cause of the others is not known. V and J calls and clone size are those listed in that table; D and trimming were worked out from the DNA. The sample data list roughly 2 million clones, and about 95% of these were observed just once. The leading ten clones occupy 0.85% to 1.2% of the sample.

What the authors observed across the whole study: Pairwise subsampling indicated that sequencing depth was expected to affect the degree of clonotype sharing among donors. Estimated clonotype richness was generally larger for naive than for memory subsets. Rarefaction of sorted-subset datasets indicated incomplete sequencing despite the large sequencing depth. Clonotypes shared by all four sorted-subset donors showed higher generation probabilities than non-shared clonotypes. Sampling was restricted to blood, and TCR repertoires in tissue are likely to differ from TCR repertoires in blood. The genetic and exposure-history diversity represented was limited by the small number of donors. When four donors were compared, the shared fraction of clonotypes was 5% to 6.5% for naive CD4, around 3.5% for naive CD8, roughly 2.3% for memory CD4, and 0.3% to 0.5% for memory CD8.

In the case of this clone: Its cognate antigen has yet to be identified. No much larger clone exists at a distance of one base, and base qualities are not known.

For the CD8 naive samples, CD45RO-negative cells were positively selected for CCR7, yielding a CD45RA+CCR7+ population from which TemRA cells were excluded. Healthy HIV-negative adults with no recently reported acute infections or vaccinations were included as donors. All donors were Caucasian adults living in Nashville, Tennessee, USA. After blood collection by leukapheresis, PBMCs were isolated using Ficoll-Histopaque density gradient centrifugation and then cryopreserved in the vapor phase of liquid nitrogen. Analytical flow cytometry was used to check the purity and quantity of every magnetically sorted T cell population. Genomic DNA was isolated from each sorted fraction and quantified by UV absorbance on a Nanodrop 2000c.

This TCR was sampled from a man younger than 35 in good health. The rearrangement combines TRBV19 with TRBJ2-2; the D gene cannot be named for sure. Sequencing was performed on naive CD8+ T cells sorted from blood. The sample's cell subset or site label is to be understood as: CD45RA+CCR7+. CDR3 loop: CASSIDLESHITGELFF. The bases read TGTGCCAGTAGTATAGATCTAGAGTCTCACATCACCGGGGAGCTGTTTTTT.